What follows are 30 T cell receptor beta chains derived from one specimen sequenced in a study of T cell responses to AZD1222 COVID-19 vaccine. The assay was immunoSEQ multiplex PCR, and TCRdb's table has in-frame clones only and misses some. The data hold tens of thousands of clones, with less than 85% observed a single time. Sample: peripheral blood, taken on day 0 of AZD1222 vaccination. The receptors derive from an adult in good health.

This clone was picked up a small number of times. This chain connects TRBV4-1 to TRBJ1-1, with TRBD1 as a possible D gene (5 bases). Germline-derived CDR1 and CDR2 are MGHRA and YSYEKL. Trimming stripped 5 bases from V and 11 bases from J, with 18 bases between. CDR3 size: 13 residues. For the CDR3, the DNA is TGCGCCAGCAGCAGAGCTCAGGACATGGAGGCTTTCTTT. Translated, it gives CASSRAQDMEAFF.

The chain carries TRBV27 and TRBJ1-2, with 7 bases fitting TRBD1. The V and J ends lost 8 bases and 8 bases, in that order; junction bases with no gene match: 14. Germline assignment: CDR1 MNHEY and CDR2 SMNVEV (reference sequence). The CDR3 runs to 14 residues. In nucleotides, the CDR3 is TGTGCCAGCGCCCGGGACAGTCTTCTTATGGGCTACACCTTC. Amino acids: CASARDSLLMGYTF.

This clone was seen just once. This chain joins TRBV6-5 and TRBJ1-2; TRBD1 matches at 7 bases. Germline V gene data show CDR1 as MNHEY and CDR2 as SVGAGI. The CDR3 loop spans 14 amino acids. With 5 bases clipped from V and 4 bases from J, the junction kept 7 bases outside the gene matches. CDR3 coding DNA: TGTGCCAGCAGTCCTACCCGGGACAGCTATGGCTACACCTTC. Translation: CASSPTRDSYGYTF.

The chain employs TRBV24-1 and TRBJ2-5, with D possibly called TRBD1 or TRBD2 (6 bases each). Germline CDR1 is KGHDR and CDR2 is SFDVKD. The ends were cut back, 7 bases at V and 3 bases at J, with 17 bases in the middle. This CDR3 has 15 amino acids. This chain's CDR3 is CATRVIGGTKETQYF. The CDR3 DNA reads as TGTGCCACCAGAGTGATCGGGGGCACGAAAGAGACCCAGTACTTC.

The V gene is TRBV5-1, the J gene TRBJ2-3; weak D call: TRBD2 (6 bases). Germline CDR1 reads SGHRS; CDR2 reads YFSETQ. The CDR3 runs to 15 residues. With 4 bases removed from V and 1 base from J, the gap between germline ends came to 13 bases. CDR3 coding DNA: TGCGCCAGCAGCCTGGAGGGGCGAGGCACAGATACGCAGTATTTT. This encodes CASSLEGRGTDTQYF.

The J gene is TRBJ2-7, the V gene TRBV10-2, with no clear D. This CDR3 has 13 residues. Germline V gives CDR1 WSHSY, CDR2 SAAADI. Trimming removed 6 bases at V and 6 bases at J, with 15 bases between. CDR3 in DNA: TGCGCCAGCAGCCTCGGAACAAACGGCGAGCAGTACTTC. Encoded protein: CASSLGTNGEQYF.

CDR3: CAQPLSPYLMNTEAFF. As DNA, the CDR3 is TGCGCCCAACCGTTGAGCCCCTATCTTATGAACACTGAAGCTTTCTTT. This rearrangement joins TRBV10-1 to TRBJ1-1; D is uncertain. Trimming removed 11 bases at V and 0 bases at J, with 22 bases between. The CDR3 loop spans 16 amino acids. CDR1 is WNHNN, CDR2 SYGVQD, per germline (reference sequence).

The chain has TRBV19 and TRBJ1-5; TRBD1 might be the D (6 bases). Trimming took off 7 bases at V and 9 bases at J, with 16 bases between the two ends. Per the germline V gene, CDR1 is LNHDA and CDR2 is SQIVND (reference sequence). This CDR3 spans 13 amino acids. CDR3 nucleotide sequence: TGTGCCAGTACGACAGGTGAGGCCAGGCCCCAGCATTTT. This translates into CASTTGEARPQHF.

This chain connects TRBV5-8 to TRBJ1-1; D may be TRBD1 (6 bases). Deletions cut 1 base from V and 11 bases from J, with 18 bases between. Germline CDR1 SGHTS, CDR2 YDEGEE. This CDR3 is built from 14 residues. The CDR3 loop reads CASSLPQGSGRAFF. The DNA for the CDR3 is TGTGCCAGCAGCTTGCCACAGGGTTCGGGTCGGGCTTTCTTT.

This clone has just one count. Additional DNA sequences in this sample encode the identical CDR3. This rearrangement joins TRBV29-1 to TRBJ1-1; 7 bases match TRBD1. The ends lost 5 bases at V and 0 bases at J; junction bases unmatched: 3. The germline V gene has CDR1 SQVTM and CDR2 ANQGSEA. CDR3 length: 13 residues. CDR3 protein: CSVNRGMNTEAFF. CDR3 DNA: TGCAGCGTTAACAGGGGAATGAACACTGAAGCTTTCTTT.

This sequence joins TRBV10-2 and TRBJ2-3; D call uncertain. The germline V gene has CDR1 WSHSY and CDR2 SAAADI. The CDR3 contains 17 residues. Trimming stripped 6 bases from V and 2 bases from J, with 21 bases between. CDR3 sequence reads: CASSNALGRAATDTQYF. CDR3 in DNA: TGCGCCAGCAGCAACGCCCTGGGTCGGGCGGCCACAGATACGCAGTATTTT.

The V call is TRBV5-6, the J call TRBJ1-2; 8 nucleotides match TRBD1. Germline V CDR1 and CDR2: SGHDT, YYEEEE. Trimming took 3 bases from V and 0 from J; bases not matched to a gene: 7. There are 16 residues in the CDR3. CDR3 DNA: TGTGCCAGCAGCTACTCCGGGACAGGTTCTAACTATGGCTACACCTTC. Protein: CASSYSGTGSNYGYTF.

The rearrangement uses TRBV2 and TRBJ1-1; 7 bases line up with TRBD1. CDR1 SNHLY and CDR2 FYNNEI come from the germline V gene. V lost 6 bases to trimming and J lost 0 bases; unmatched junction nucleotides: 16. The length of the CDR3 is 18 residues. CDR3 amino acids: CASSDKTGSAMLNTEAFF. The CDR3, as DNA: TGTGCCAGCAGCGACAAGACAGGGTCCGCTATGTTGAACACTGAAGCTTTCTTT.

The rearrangement links TRBV9 to TRBJ2-3; 7 bases line up with TRBD1. The J segment lost 3 bases and the V segment lost 0 bases, leaving 4 bases of the junction unmatched. CDR3 length: 15 amino acids. The germline gives CDR1 SGDLS, CDR2 YYNGEE. The CDR3 nucleotides are TGTGCCAGCAGCGTAGAGGGGGCTAAGACAGATACGCAGTATTTT. Its protein is CASSVEGAKTDTQYF.

This chain links TRBV6-4 with TRBJ2-3; 10 nucleotides line up with TRBD2. Germline-derived CDR1 and CDR2 are MRHNA and SNTAGT. The V segment lost 4 bases and the J segment 4 bases; nucleotides outside the gene matches: 5. The CDR3 sequence is 15 residues long. CDR3 amino acids: CASSARTSGADTQYF. CDR3 DNA: TGTGCCAGCAGTGCGAGGACTAGCGGAGCAGATACGCAGTATTTT.

The gene calls are TRBV7-8 and TRBJ2-2; D remains ambiguous. V was clipped by 6 bases and J by 7 bases, with 6 bases between them. This CDR3 is built from 11 residues. Germline CDR1 and CDR2: SGHVS and FQNEAQ. CDR3 nucleotide sequence: TGTGCCAGCAGGAGCCACGGGGAGCTGTTTTTT. Translating gives CASRSHGELFF. Looking up the rest from reference TRBV7-8 and TRBJ2-2 gives the full variable domain: GAGVSQSPRYKVAKRGQDVALRCDPISGHVSLFWYQQALGQGPEFLTYFQNEAQLDKSGLPSDRFFAERPEGSVSTLKIQRTQQEDSAVYLCASRSHGELFFGEGSRLTVL.

This chain joins TRBV30 and TRBJ2-1; the match to TRBD2 covers 8 bases. V shed 5 bases, J shed 5 bases, and the junction held 8 bases outside the gene matches. The CDR3 length is 14 residues. CDR1 is GTSNPN and CDR2 is SVGIG in the germline V gene (reference sequence). For the CDR3, the DNA is TGTGCCTGGCTAAGCGGGAGTGGAAACAATGAGCAGTTCTTC. Translation gives CAWLSGSGNNEQFF. The whole variable domain, filled in from reference TRBV30 and TRBJ2-1, reads SQTIHQWPATLVQPVGSPLSLECTVEGTSNPNLYWYRQAAGRGLQLLFYSVGIGQISSEVPQNLSASRPQDRQFILSSKKLLLSDSGFYLCAWLSGSGNNEQFFGPGTRLTVL.

J is TRBJ2-4 and V is TRBV10-1, with 8 bases lining up with TRBD1. From germline, CDR1 is WNHNN and CDR2 SYGVQD (reference sequence). The CDR3 has 17 amino acids. Losses at the gene ends were 3 bases for V and 1 base for J; bases not matched to a gene: 8. CDR3 in amino acids: CASSEFIQGAAKNIQYF. Written as DNA, the CDR3 is TGCGCCAGCAGTGAATTCATTCAGGGGGCGGCCAAAAACATTCAGTACTTC.

V gene TRBV6-1 combines with J gene TRBJ1-1, with D perhaps TRBD1 (6 bases). This CDR3 spans 14 amino acids. From germline, CDR1 is MNHNS and CDR2 SASEGT. V was cut by 1 base and J by 3 bases, with 9 bases left in between. CDR3 sequence: CASSEGGGHTEAFF. DNA for the CDR3: TGTGCCAGCAGTGAAGGGGGGGGGCACACTGAAGCTTTCTTT.

The chain employs TRBV2 and TRBJ1-2, with unresolved D. The CDR3 loop spans 12 amino acids. V dropped 5 bases and J dropped 7 bases, with 11 bases sitting between them. Germline V lookup: CDR1 SNHLY, CDR2 FYNNEI. CDR3 coding DNA: TGTGCCAGCAGTCCCTTGGGGTTTGGCTACACCTTC. It translates to CASSPLGFGYTF.

The chain combines TRBV3-1 (or the pseudogene TRBV3-2) with TRBJ1-3, with TRBD1 identical over 7 bases. This CDR3 spans 15 amino acids. Germline assignment: CDR1 LGHDT and CDR2 YNNKEL (reference sequence). The junction had 4 bases not matched to a gene; V was cut back by 2 bases and J by 3 bases. DNA for the CDR3: TGTGCCAGCAGCCAAAGGAGGGGGCTTGGAAACACCATATATTTT. It is translated as CASSQRRGLGNTIYF.

The chain has TRBV14 and TRBJ2-3, with TRBD1 matching 7 bases. Germline lookup yields CDR1 SGHDN and CDR2 FVKESK. The ends lost 1 base at V and 4 bases at J; junction bases unmatched: 17. CDR3 length equals 19 residues. In DNA, the CDR3 is TGTGCCAGCAGCCAAGCGCGGCGGGCGAGGGGGCGAGGTGCAGATACGCAGTATTTT. This gives the protein CASSQARRARGRGADTQYF.

This clone was seen just once. The chain joins TRBV11-2 to TRBJ1-6; tentatively, D is TRBD1 (5 bases). Germline loops: CDR1 SGHAT, CDR2 FQNNGV. V was pared by 6 bases and J by 6 bases, with 18 bases between. The CDR3 sequence is 16 residues long. The CDR3 protein is CASSLLRGFGNSPLHF. For the CDR3, the DNA is TGTGCCAGCAGTCTATTGCGGGGGTTTGGTAATTCACCCCTCCACTTT.

The J gene is TRBJ2-5, the V gene TRBV7-9; TRBD2 might be the D (5 bases). The CDR3 runs 13 residues. Germline V gene data show CDR1 as SEHNR and CDR2 as FQNEAQ (reference sequence). Trimming cost V 3 bases and J 5 bases, with 10 bases left between them. The DNA of the CDR3 is TGTGCCAGCAGCTTCCACGGCGGGGAGACCCAGTACTTC. Encoded protein: CASSFHGGETQYF.

The V and J genes are TRBV20-1 and TRBJ2-3; 7 bases align to TRBD2. J was trimmed by 6 bases and V by 3 bases; bases with no gene match: 9. Germline CDR1 DFQATT, CDR2 SNEGSKA (reference sequence). The CDR3 loop spans 14 amino acids. CDR3 in DNA: TGCAGTGCTAGTCAGGCGGGAGTAGGGGATACGCAGTATTTT. Its protein is CSASQAGVGDTQYF.

The chain joins TRBV7-2 to TRBJ1-1; D perhaps matches TRBD1 (5 bases). The germline gives CDR1 SGHTA, CDR2 FQGNSA. V shed 5 bases and J shed 7 bases, with 17 bases lying between them. This CDR3 spans 14 amino acids. The CDR3 nucleotides read TGTGCCAGCAGCCAACCGCGGGGCTCCTTTGAAGCTTTCTTT. Its translation is CASSQPRGSFEAFF.

This CDR3 is CASSPDSSYGYTF. The CDR3 DNA follows: TGTGCCAGCTCTCCGGACAGTTCCTATGGCTACACCTTC. This chain joins TRBV18 and TRBJ1-2; TRBD1 is a possible D gene (6 bases). The CDR3 spans 13 residues. V gave up 6 bases and J gave up 4 bases, with 12 bases separating them. Germline loops: CDR1 KGHSH, CDR2 LQKENI.

This CDR3 is CASSPTELNEQFF. DNA of the CDR3: TGTGCCAGCAGCCCCACCGAGTTAAATGAGCAGTTCTTC. The V call is TRBV11-3, the J call TRBJ2-1; no clear D. V was trimmed by 5 bases and J by 7 bases, leaving 12 bases between them. The germline V gene has CDR1 SGHNT and CDR2 YENEEA. The CDR3 is 13 amino acids.

The genes are TRBV7-2 and TRBJ2-3, with 9 bases fitting TRBD2. J gave up 5 bases and V 2 bases, and 5 bases lay outside the gene matches. CDR1 is SGHTA, CDR2 FQGNSA, per germline. The CDR3 is 15 residues long. DNA for the CDR3: TGTGCCAGCAGCTTACTCGCGGGGGGGTTAGATACGCAGTATTTT. Amino acid sequence: CASSLLAGGLDTQYF.

V usage is TRBV3-1 (or the pseudogene TRBV3-2) and J usage is TRBJ1-6; no clear D gene. Germline V CDR1 and CDR2: LGHDT, YNNKEL (reference sequence). The CDR3 loop spans 15 amino acids. Trimming took off 4 bases at V and 5 bases at J, with 12 bases between the two ends. The CDR3 nucleotides are TGTGCCAGCAGCCTTGGCGGGAGGCATAATTCACCCCTCCACTTT. Translated, it gives CASSLGGRHNSPLHF.